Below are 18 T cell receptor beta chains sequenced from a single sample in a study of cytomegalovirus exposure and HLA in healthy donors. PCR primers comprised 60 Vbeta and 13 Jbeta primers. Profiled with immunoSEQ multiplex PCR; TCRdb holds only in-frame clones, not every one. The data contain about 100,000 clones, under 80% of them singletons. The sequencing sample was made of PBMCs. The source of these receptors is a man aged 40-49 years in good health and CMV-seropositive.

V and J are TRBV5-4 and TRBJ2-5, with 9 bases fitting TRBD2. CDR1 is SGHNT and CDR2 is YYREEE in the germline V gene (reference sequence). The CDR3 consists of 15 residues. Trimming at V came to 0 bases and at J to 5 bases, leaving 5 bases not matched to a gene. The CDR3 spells CASSLVAGDRETQYF. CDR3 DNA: TGTGCCAGCAGCTTGGTAGCGGGGGACCGGGAGACCCAGTACTTC. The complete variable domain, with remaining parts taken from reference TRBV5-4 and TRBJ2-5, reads ETGVTQSPTHLIKTRGQQVTLRCSSQSGHNTVSWYQQALGQGPQFIFQYYREEENGRGNFPPRFSGLQFPNYSSELNVNALELDDSALYLCASSLVAGDRETQYFGPGTRLLVL.

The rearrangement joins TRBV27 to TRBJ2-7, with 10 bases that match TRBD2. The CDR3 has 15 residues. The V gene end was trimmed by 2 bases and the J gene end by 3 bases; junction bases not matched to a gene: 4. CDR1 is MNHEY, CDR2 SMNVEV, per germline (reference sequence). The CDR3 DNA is TGTGCCAGCAGTTTAGGACTAGCGGAGTTCTACGAGCAGTACTTC. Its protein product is CASSLGLAEFYEQYF.

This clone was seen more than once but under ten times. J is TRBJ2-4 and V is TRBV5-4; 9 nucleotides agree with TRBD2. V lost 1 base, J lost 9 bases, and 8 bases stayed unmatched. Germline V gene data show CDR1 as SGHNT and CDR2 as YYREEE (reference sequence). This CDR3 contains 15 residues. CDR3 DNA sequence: TGTGCCAGCAGCTTGCGAGGGACTAGCTCTCCCATTCAGTACTTC. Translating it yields CASSLRGTSSPIQYF.

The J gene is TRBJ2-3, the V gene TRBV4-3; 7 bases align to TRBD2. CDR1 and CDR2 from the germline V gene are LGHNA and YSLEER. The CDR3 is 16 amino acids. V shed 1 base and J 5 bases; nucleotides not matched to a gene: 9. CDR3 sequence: CASSQVYPLAEDTQYF. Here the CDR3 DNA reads TGCGCCAGCAGCCAAGTTTACCCTCTAGCGGAAGATACGCAGTATTTT.

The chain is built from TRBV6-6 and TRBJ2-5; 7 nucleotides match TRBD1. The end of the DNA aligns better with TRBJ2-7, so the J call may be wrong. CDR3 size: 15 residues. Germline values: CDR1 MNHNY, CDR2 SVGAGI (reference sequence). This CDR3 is CASSAGRGLFYEQYF. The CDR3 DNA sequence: TGTGCCAGCAGTGCCGGCAGGGGGTTGTTCTACGAGCAGTACTTC.

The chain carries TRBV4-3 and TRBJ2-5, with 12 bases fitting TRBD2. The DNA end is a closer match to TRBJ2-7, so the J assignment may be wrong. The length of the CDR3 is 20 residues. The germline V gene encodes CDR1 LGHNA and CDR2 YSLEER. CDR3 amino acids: CASSQGPGLAGGPDSYEQYF. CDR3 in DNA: TGCGCCAGCAGCCAAGGCCCAGGGCTAGCGGGAGGGCCAGACTCCTACGAGCAGTACTTC.

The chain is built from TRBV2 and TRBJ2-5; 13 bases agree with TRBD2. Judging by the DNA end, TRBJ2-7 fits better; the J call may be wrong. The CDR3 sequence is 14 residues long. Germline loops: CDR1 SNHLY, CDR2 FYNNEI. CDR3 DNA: TGTGCCAGCCGTCGGACTAGCGGGGGAGTCGAGCAGTACTTC. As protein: CASRRTSGGVEQYF.

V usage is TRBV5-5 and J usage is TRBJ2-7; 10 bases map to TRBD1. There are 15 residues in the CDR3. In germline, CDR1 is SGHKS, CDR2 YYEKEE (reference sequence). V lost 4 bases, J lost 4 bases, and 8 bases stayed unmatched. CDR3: CASSGSGTGEYEQYF. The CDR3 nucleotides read TGTGCCAGCAGCGGCTCCGGGACAGGGGAGTACGAGCAGTACTTC.

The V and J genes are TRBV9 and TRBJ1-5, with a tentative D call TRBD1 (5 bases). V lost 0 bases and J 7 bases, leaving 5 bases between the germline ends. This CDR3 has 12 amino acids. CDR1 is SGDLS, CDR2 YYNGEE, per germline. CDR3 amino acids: CASSVEGQPQHF. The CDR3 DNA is TGTGCCAGCAGCGTAGAGGGGCAGCCCCAGCATTTT.

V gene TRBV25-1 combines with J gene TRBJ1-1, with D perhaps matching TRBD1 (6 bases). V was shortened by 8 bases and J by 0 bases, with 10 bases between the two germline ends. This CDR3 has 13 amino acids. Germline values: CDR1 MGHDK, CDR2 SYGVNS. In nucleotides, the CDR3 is TGTGCCAGCGGACAGAGCCTGAACACTGAAGCTTTCTTT. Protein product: CASGQSLNTEAFF. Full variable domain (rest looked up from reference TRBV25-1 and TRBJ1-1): EADIYQTPRYLVIGTGKKITLECSQTMGHDKMYWYQQDPGMELHLIHYSYGVNSTEKGDLSSESTVSRIRTEHFPLTLESARPSHTSQYLCASGQSLNTEAFFGQGTRLTVV.

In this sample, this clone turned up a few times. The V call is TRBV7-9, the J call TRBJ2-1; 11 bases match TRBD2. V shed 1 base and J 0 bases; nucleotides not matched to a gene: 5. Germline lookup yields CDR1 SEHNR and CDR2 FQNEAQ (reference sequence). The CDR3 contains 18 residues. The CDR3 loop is CASSLGTSGFYSYNEQFF. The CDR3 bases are TGTGCCAGCAGCTTAGGGACTAGCGGGTTTTACTCCTACAATGAGCAGTTCTTC.

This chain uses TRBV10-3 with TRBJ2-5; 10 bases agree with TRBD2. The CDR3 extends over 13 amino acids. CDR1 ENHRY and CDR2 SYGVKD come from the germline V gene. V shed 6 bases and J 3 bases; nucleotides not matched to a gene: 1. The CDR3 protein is CAISGLAEETQYF. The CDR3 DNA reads TGTGCCATCAGCGGACTAGCGGAAGAGACCCAGTACTTC.

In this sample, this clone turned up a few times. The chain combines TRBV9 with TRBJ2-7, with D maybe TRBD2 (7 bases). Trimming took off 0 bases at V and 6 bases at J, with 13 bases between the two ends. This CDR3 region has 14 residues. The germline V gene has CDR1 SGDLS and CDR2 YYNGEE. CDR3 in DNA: TGTGCCAGCAGCGTAGAGGGGGGCGGGAGCGAGCAGTACTTC. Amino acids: CASSVEGGGSEQYF.

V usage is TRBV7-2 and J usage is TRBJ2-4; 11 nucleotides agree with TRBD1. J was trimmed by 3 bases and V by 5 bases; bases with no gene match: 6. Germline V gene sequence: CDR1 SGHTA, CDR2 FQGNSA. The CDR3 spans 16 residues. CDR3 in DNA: TGTGCCAGCAGCCCGGGACAGGGGGTAGGCAAAAACATTCAGTACTTC. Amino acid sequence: CASSPGQGVGKNIQYF.

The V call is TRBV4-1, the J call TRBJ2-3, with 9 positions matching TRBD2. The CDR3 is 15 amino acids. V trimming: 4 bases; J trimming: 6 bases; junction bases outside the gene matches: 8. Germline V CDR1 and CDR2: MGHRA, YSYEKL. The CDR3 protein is CASSRVAGARDTQYF. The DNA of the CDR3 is TGCGCCAGCAGCCGAGTAGCGGGGGCCCGGGATACGCAGTATTTT.

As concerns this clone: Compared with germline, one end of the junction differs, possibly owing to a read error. For the CDR3, the DNA is TGTTCCAGCAGCTTAATTCCTAGCGGGAACTACGAGCAGTACTTC. This translates into CSSSLIPSGNYEQYF. The chain joins TRBV7-9 to TRBJ2-7; the match to TRBD2 covers 9 bases. Germline V gives CDR1 SEHNR, CDR2 FQNEAQ (reference sequence). The CDR3 has 15 amino acids.

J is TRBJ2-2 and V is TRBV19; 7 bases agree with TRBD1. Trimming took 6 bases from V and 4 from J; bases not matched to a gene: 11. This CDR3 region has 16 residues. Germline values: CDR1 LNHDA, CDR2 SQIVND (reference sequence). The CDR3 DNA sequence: TGTGCCAGTAGCCCTGGCGGCCAGGGGGTCACCGGGGAGCTGTTTTTT. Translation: CASSPGGQGVTGELFF. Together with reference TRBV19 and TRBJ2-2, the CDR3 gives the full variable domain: DGGITQSPKYLFRKEGQNVTLSCEQNLNHDAMYWYRQDPGQGLRLIYYSQIVNDFQKGDIAEGYSVSREKKESFPLTVTSAQKNPTAFYLCASSPGGQGVTGELFFGEGSRLTVL.

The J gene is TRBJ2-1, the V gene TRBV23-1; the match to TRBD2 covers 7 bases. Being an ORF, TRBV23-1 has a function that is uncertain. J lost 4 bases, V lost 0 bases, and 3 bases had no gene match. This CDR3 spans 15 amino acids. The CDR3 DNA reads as TGCGCCAGCAGTCAATCCGCTAGCGGATACAATGAGCAGTTCTTC. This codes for CASSQSASGYNEQFF.